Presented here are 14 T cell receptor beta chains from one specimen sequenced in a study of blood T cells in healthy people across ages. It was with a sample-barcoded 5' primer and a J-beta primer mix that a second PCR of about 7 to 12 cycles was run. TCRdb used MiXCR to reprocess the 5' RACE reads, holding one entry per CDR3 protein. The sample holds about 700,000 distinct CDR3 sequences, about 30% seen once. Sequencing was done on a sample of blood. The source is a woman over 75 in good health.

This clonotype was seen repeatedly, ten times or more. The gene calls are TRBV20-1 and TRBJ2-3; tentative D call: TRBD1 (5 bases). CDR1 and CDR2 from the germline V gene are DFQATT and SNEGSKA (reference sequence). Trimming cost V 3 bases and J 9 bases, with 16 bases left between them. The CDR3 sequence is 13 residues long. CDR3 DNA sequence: TGCAGTGCTAGTCTGTCCACCTCAGGGACGCAGTATTTT. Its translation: CSASLSTSGTQYF.

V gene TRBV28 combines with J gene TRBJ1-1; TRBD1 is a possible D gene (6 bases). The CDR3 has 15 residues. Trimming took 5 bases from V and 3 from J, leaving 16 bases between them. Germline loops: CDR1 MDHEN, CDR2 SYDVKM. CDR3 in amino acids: CASSQTTRGDTEAFF. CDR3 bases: TGTGCCAGCAGTCAAACAACGAGGGGGGACACTGAAGCTTTCTTT.

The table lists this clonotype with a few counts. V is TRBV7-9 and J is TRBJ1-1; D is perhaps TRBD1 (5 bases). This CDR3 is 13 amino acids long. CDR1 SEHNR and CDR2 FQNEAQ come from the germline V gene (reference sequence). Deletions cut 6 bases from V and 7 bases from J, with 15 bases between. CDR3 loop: CASRGGIENEAFF. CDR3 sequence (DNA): TGTGCCAGCAGGGGGGGTATAGAAAATGAAGCTTTCTTT.

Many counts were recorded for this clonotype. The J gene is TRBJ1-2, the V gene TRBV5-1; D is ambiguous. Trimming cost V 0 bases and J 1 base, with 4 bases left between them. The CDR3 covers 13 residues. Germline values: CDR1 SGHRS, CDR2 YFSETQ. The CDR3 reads CASSLVGNYGYTF. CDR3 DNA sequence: TGCGCCAGCAGCTTGGTGGGTAACTATGGCTACACCTTC.

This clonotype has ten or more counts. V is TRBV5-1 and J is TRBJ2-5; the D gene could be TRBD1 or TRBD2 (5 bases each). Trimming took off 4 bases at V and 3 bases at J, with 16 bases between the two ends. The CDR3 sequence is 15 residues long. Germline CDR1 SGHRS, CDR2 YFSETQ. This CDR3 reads CASSRTGRTKETQYF. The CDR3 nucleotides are TGCGCCAGCAGCAGGACGGGACGGACAAAAGAGACCCAGTACTTC. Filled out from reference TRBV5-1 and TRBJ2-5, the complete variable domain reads KAGVTQTPRYLIKTRGQQVTLSCSPISGHRSVSWYQQTPGQGLQFLFEYFSETQRNKGNFPGRFSGRQFSNSRSEMNVSTLELGDSALYLCASSRTGRTKETQYFGPGTRLLVL.

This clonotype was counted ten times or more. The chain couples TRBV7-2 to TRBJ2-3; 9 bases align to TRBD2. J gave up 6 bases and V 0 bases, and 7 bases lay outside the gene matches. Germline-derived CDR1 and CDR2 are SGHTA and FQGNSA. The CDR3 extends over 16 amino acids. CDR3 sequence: CASSLALAGGPDTQYF. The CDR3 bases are TGTGCCAGCAGCTTAGCCCTGGCGGGGGGGCCGGATACGCAGTATTTT.

The CDR3, as DNA: TGTGCCAGCAGTGCGACAGGGGGGTCTGGGGCCAACGTCCTGACTTTC. This gives the protein CASSATGGSGANVLTF. The chain joins TRBV27 to TRBJ2-6; 9 positions match TRBD1. Trimming at V came to 5 bases and at J to 1 base, leaving 3 bases not matched to a gene. From germline, CDR1 is MNHEY and CDR2 SMNVEV (reference sequence). This CDR3 spans 16 amino acids.

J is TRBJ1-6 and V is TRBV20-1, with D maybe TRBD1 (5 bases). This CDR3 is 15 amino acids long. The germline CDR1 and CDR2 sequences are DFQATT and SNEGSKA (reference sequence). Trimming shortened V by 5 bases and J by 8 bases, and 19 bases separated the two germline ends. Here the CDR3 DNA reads TGCAGTGCTCCCCGAGGGGATCACCCCCATTCACCCCTCCACTTT. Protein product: CSAPRGDHPHSPLHF.

The chain's CDR3 is CSVEVTGPYEQYF. The CDR3 nucleotides are TGCAGCGTTGAAGTTACAGGTCCCTACGAGCAGTACTTC. The chain carries TRBV29-1 and TRBJ2-7, with a possible D match to TRBD1 (5 bases). V was shortened by 1 base and J by 2 bases, with 9 bases between the two germline ends. There are 13 residues in the CDR3. Per the germline V gene, CDR1 is SQVTM and CDR2 is ANQGSEA.

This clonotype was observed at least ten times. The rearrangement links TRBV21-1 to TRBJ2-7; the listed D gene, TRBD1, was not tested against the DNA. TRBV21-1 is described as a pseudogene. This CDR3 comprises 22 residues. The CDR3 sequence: CASSPGLGWIVPGQGFPYEQYF. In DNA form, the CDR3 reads TGTGCCAGCAGCCCCGGGTTGGGATGGATCGTCCCTGGACAGGGGTTCCCCTACGAGCAGTACTTC.

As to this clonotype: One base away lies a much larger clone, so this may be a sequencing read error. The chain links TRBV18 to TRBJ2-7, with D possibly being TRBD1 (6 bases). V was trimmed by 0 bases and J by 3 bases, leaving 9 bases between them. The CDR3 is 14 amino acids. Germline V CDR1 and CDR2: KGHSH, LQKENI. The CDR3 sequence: CASSPPDSRYEQYF. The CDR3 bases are TGTGCCAGCTCACCACCGGACAGTCGCTACGAGCAGTACTTC.

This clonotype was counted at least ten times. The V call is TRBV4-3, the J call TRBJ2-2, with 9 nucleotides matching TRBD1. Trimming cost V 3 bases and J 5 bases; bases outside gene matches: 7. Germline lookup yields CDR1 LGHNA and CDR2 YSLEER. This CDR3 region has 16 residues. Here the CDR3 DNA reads TGCGCCAGCAGCCAGGCCGGGACAGGGAGAACCGGGGAGCTGTTTTTT. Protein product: CASSQAGTGRTGELFF.

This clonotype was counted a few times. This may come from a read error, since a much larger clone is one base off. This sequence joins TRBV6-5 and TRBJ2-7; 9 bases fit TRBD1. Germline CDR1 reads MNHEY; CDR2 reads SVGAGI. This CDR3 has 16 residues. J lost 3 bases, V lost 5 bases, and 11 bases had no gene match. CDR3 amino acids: CASSTMSQGASYEQYF. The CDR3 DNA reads TGTGCCAGCAGTACCATGTCACAGGGGGCGAGCTACGAGCAGTACTTC.

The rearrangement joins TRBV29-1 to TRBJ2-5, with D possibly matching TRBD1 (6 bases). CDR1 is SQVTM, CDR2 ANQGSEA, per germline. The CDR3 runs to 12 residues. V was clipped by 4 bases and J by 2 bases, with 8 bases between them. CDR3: CSVGQAQETQYF. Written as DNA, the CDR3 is TGCAGCGTTGGACAGGCACAAGAGACCCAGTACTTC.